A single sample is the source of the 3 T cell receptor beta chains below, sequenced in a study of molecular identifiers for immune sequencing clone quantification. TCRdb reprocessed the PCR reads with MiXCR, giving one entry per CDR3 protein. Counted here are 40,000 to 45,000 distinct CDR3 sequences, about a fifth occurring once; the ten biggest clones make up about 1.2%. What was sequenced was naive CD8+ T cells from blood, with Jurkat cell RNA spiked in. Regarding subset: FACS-sorted CD8+CD4-CCR7+CD45RA+ naive T cells. The receptors were gathered from a human donor in good health. Some libraries in this study had Jurkat cell RNA spiked in.

Points on this clonotype: A much larger clone differs from this one at a single base, so this may be a read error. The chain joins TRBV27 to TRBJ1-5; D is ambiguous. CDR1 is MNHEY and CDR2 is SMNVEV in the germline V gene (reference sequence). Trimming removed 7 bases from V and 6 bases from J, with 10 bases in between. The CDR3 consists of 12 residues. The CDR3 DNA reads TGTGCCAGCAATCTCGTGGGTCAGCCCCAGCATTTT. Residues: CASNLVGQPQHF.

This clonotype has ten or more counts. This rearrangement joins TRBV29-1 to TRBJ1-1; D unclear. Germline V CDR1 and CDR2: SQVTM, ANQGSEA. Trimming shortened V by 7 bases and J by 11 bases, and 14 bases separated the two germline ends. The CDR3 is 10 residues long. The CDR3 loop is CSALAEQAFF. The DNA of the CDR3 is TGCAGCGCCCTAGCGGAACAGGCTTTCTTT.

This clonotype was observed many times. The chain uses TRBV7-9 and TRBJ2-2, with D perhaps TRBD2 (5 bases). V was trimmed by 3 bases and J by 3 bases, leaving 11 bases between them. Germline-derived CDR1 and CDR2 are SEHNR and FQNEAQ (reference sequence). The CDR3 is 15 residues long. The CDR3 loop is CASSFTRTYTGELFF. In DNA form, the CDR3 reads TGTGCCAGCAGCTTTACCCGGACTTACACCGGGGAGCTGTTTTTT.